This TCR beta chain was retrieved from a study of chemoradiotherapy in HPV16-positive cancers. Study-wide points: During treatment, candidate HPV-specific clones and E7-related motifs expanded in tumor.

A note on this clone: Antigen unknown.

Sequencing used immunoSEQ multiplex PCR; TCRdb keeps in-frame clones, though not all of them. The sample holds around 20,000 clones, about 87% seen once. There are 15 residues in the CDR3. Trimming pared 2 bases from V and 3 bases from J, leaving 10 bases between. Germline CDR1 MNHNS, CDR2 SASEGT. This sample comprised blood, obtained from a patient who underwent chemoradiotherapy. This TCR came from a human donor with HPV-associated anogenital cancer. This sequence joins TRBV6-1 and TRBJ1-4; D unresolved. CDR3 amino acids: CASSESRSANEKLFF. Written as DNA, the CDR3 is TGTGCCAGCAGTGAATCGAGGTCGGCTAATGAAAAACTGTTTTTT.